Listed below are T cell receptor beta chains from one sample, sequenced in a study of graft-versus-host responses after intestinal transplantation. These receptors' targets are unknown. Sequencing used immunoSEQ multiplex PCR; TCRdb keeps in-frame clones, though not all of them. Seen here are fewer than 150,000 clones, around 90% observed once, and the top ten hold approximately 0.17%. Sequencing was performed on unstimulated CD4+ T cells sorted from spleen or lymph node cells, taken before intestinal transplant. The receptors derive from a human donor who received an intestinal transplant. Both conserved end residues are part of each CDR3. Each record gives: V gene, D gene, J gene, clone size, CDR3 protein, CDR3 DNA. D genes are given only for firm matches. Clone size, where shown, is once, few, many, or a class for clones that have expanded.

TRBV5-4,.,TRBJ1-1,.,CASSLEGAEAFF,TGTGCCAGCAGCTTGGAGGGAGCTGAAGCTTTCTTT
TRBV5-1,.,TRBJ1-6,.,CASSNDRLYNSPLHF,TGCGCCAGCAGCAATGACAGATTATATAATTCACCCCTCCACTTT
TRBV4-1,TRBD1,TRBJ2-7,.,CASSQPPGTGVYEQYF,TGCGCCAGCAGCCAACCACCCGGGACAGGGGTCTACGAGCAGTACTTC
TRBV5-6,.,TRBJ1-5,.,CASSLGGGANQPQHF,TGTGCCAGCAGCTTAGGAGGTGGGGCAAATCAGCCCCAGCATTTT
TRBV6-1,TRBD1,TRBJ2-7,.,CASSVRDRDEQYF,TGTGCCAGCAGTGTCCGGGACAGGGACGAGCAGTACTTC
TRBV11-2,.,TRBJ2-7,.,CASSPSWGYLYEQYF,TGTGCCAGCAGCCCAAGCTGGGGCTATCTCTACGAGCAGTACTTC
TRBV5-4,TRBD1,TRBJ1-3,.,CASSGRDSFSGNTIYF,TGTGCCAGCAGCGGCCGGGACAGCTTCTCTGGAAACACCATATATTTT
TRBV7-9,.,TRBJ2-1,.,CASSLKGGSNEQFF,TGTGCCAGCAGCTTAAAGGGCGGCTCCAATGAGCAGTTCTTC
TRBV7-3,TRBD1,TRBJ2-1,.,CASGTGQGYEQFF,TGTGCCAGCGGAACAGGACAGGGGTATGAGCAGTTCTTC
TRBV5-1,.,TRBJ1-2,.,CASSRGLDYGYTF,TGCGCCAGCAGCAGGGGCCTCGACTATGGCTACACCTTC
TRBV7-9,TRBD1,TRBJ1-1,.,CASSPGGRSEAFF,TGTGCCAGCAGCCCAGGGGGGCGGTCCGAAGCTTTCTTT
TRBV29-1,.,TRBJ1-1,.,CSAGREVTEAFF,TGCAGCGCCGGTCGAGAGGTCACTGAAGCTTTCTTT
TRBV7-8,.,TRBJ2-5,.,CASSSEIRETQYF,TGTGCCAGCAGCTCTGAAATTCGGGAGACCCAGTACTTC
TRBV29-1,.,TRBJ1-2,.,CSVVPVANYGYTF,TGCAGCGTTGTCCCGGTAGCTAACTATGGCTACACCTTC
TRBV30,.,TRBJ1-1,.,CAWTEGRVGFQDTEAFF,TGTGCCTGGACGGAGGGCAGGGTAGGATTTCAGGACACTGAAGCTTTCTTT
TRBV5-5,.,TRBJ1-5,.,CASSLSQGRNQPQHF,TGTGCCAGCAGCTTGTCGCAGGGCCGCAATCAGCCCCAGCATTTT
TRBV5-4,TRBD2,TRBJ2-1,.,CASSSRLALSYNEQFF,TGTGCCAGCAGCTCGAGACTAGCCCTTTCCTACAATGAGCAGTTCTTC
TRBV11-3,.,TRBJ2-4,.,CASSPRLGDIQYF,TGTGCCAGCAGCCCTAGGCTGGGGGACATTCAGTACTTC
TRBV9,TRBD1,TRBJ2-3,.,CASSARPSRGLIPDTQYF,TGTGCCAGCAGCGCGAGACCCTCCAGGGGGCTGATCCCAGATACGCAGTATTTT
TRBV19,.,TRBJ1-4,.,CASSTDLGEKLFF,TGTGCCAGTAGTACTGACTTGGGCGAAAAACTGTTTTTT
TRBV10-2,TRBD2,TRBJ2-7,.,CASSVLAGSSEQYF,TGCGCCAGCAGTGTCCTAGCGGGGAGCTCTGAGCAGTACTTC
TRBV5-1,.,TRBJ2-3,.,CASSDGGGAGTDTQYF,TGCGCCAGCAGCGACGGAGGGGGGGCCGGCACAGATACGCAGTATTTT
TRBV10-3,TRBD1,TRBJ1-5,.,CAINRTGRKNQPQHF,TGTGCCATCAACCGGACAGGGAGGAAAAATCAGCCCCAGCATTTT
TRBV5-6,TRBD1,TRBJ1-1,.,CASSVLLYRQGVNTEAFF,TGTGCCAGCAGCGTCCTTTTATACCGACAGGGGGTGAACACTGAAGCTTTCTTT
TRBV30,TRBD1,TRBJ2-1,.,CAWKGQGYNEQFF,TGTGCCTGGAAGGGACAGGGGTACAATGAGCAGTTCTTC
TRBV2,.,TRBJ1-1,.,CASSDTVPEAFF,TGTGCCAGCAGCGATACAGTCCCTGAAGCTTTCTTT
TRBV5-1,.,TRBJ1-1,.,CASSSGTKTEAFF,TGCGCCAGCAGCAGCGGGACAAAGACTGAAGCTTTCTTT
TRBV7-9,.,TRBJ1-3,few,CASSSGNTIYF,TGTGCCAGCAGCTCGGGGAACACCATATATTTT
TRBV6-6,.,TRBJ1-5,.,CASMQGGGVGNQPQHF,TGTGCCAGCATGCAGGGAGGTGGGGTAGGCAATCAGCCCCAGCATTTT
TRBV4-1,.,TRBJ2-5,.,CASSHRTVEETQYF,TGCGCCAGCAGCCACAGGACAGTTGAAGAGACCCAGTACTTC
TRBV5-8,.,TRBJ2-7,.,CASSLPVTIYGPYYEQYF,TGTGCCAGCAGCTTGCCGGTGACCATTTATGGCCCGTACTACGAGCAGTACTTC
TRBV13,.,TRBJ2-5,.,CASSLGLTHLQETQYF,TGTGCCAGCAGCTTAGGCCTAACGCACTTGCAAGAGACCCAGTACTTC
TRBV5-4,.,TRBJ2-1,.,CASSPEGGASEQFF,TGTGCCAGCAGCCCCGAGGGCGGGGCGAGTGAGCAGTTCTTC
TRBV4-1,.,TRBJ2-7,.,CASSLQDTYEQYF,TGCGCCAGCAGCTTACAAGACACCTACGAGCAGTACTTC
TRBV10-2,.,TRBJ1-2,.,CASSAGMGRAYGYTF,TGCGCCAGCAGTGCGGGAATGGGGAGAGCCTATGGCTACACCTTC
TRBV15,.,TRBJ2-1,.,CATSRDSLYEQFF,TGTGCCACCAGCAGAGATTCCCTATATGAGCAGTTCTTC
TRBV5-4,.,TRBJ2-3,.,CASNASVREVSQYF,TGTGCCAGCAACGCTAGCGTGCGAGAGGTATCGCAGTATTTT
TRBV5-5,TRBD2,TRBJ2-3,once,CASSLVRGGVDTQYF,TGTGCCAGCAGCTTGGTGCGGGGGGGCGTAGATACGCAGTATTTT
TRBV18,.,TRBJ1-3,.,CASSPQGSGNTIYF,TGTGCCAGCTCACCACAGGGCTCTGGAAACACCATATATTTT
TRBV4-1,.,TRBJ1-2,.,CASSKERWVESPNYGYTF,TGCGCCAGCAGCAAAGAACGATGGGTTGAGTCTCCTAACTATGGCTACACCTTC
TRBV15,.,TRBJ1-1,.,CATSRAHRVMNTEAFF,TGTGCCACCAGCAGAGCCCACAGGGTCATGAACACTGAAGCTTTCTTT
TRBV2,.,TRBJ1-1,.,CASSVEGDIAEAFF,TGTGCCAGCAGTGTTGAGGGGGATATAGCTGAAGCTTTCTTT
TRBV5-1,TRBD1,TRBJ1-2,.,CASSLGDRETYGYTF,TGCGCCAGCAGCTTGGGGGACAGGGAGACCTATGGCTACACCTTC
TRBV6-1,.,TRBJ1-3,.,CASRRQWGAGDTIYF,TGTGCCAGCAGAAGGCAATGGGGGGCTGGTGACACCATATATTTT
TRBV7-7,.,TRBJ2-2,.,CASSPRTVAGELFF,TGTGCCAGCAGCCCTAGGACCGTGGCCGGGGAGCTGTTTTTT
TRBV30,TRBD1,TRBJ2-3,.,CAYDRAGSEDTQYF,TGTGCCTACGACAGGGCCGGGTCCGAAGATACGCAGTATTTT
TRBV7-5,.,TRBJ1-1,.,CVRSLIMRTGRTEAFF,TGTGTCAGAAGCTTAATTATGAGAACAGGGCGGACTGAAGCTTTCTTT